This entry lists 32 T cell receptor beta chains sequenced from one sample in a study of cytotoxic CD8 clonotypes in ibrutinib-treated CLL. The assay was immunoSEQ multiplex PCR, and TCRdb's table has in-frame clones only and misses some. The sample shows more than 200,000 clones, 60% to 75% of them seen only once. Sequenced material: PBMCs, taken after 24 months of ibrutinib treatment. The receptor set was obtained from a human donor with chronic lymphocytic leukemia.

This clone was recorded a few times. The J gene is TRBJ2-3, the V gene TRBV4-2, with D possibly TRBD2 on 6 matching bases. Trimming left V 3 bases short and J 6 bases short, with 16 bases between. Germline CDR1 reads LGHNA; CDR2 reads YNFKEQ. This CDR3 comprises 15 residues. The CDR3 bases are TGTGCCAGCAGCCAGCGACTAGGCGATTCGGATACGCAGTATTTT. It is translated as CASSQRLGDSDTQYF.

J is TRBJ2-4 and V is TRBV14; 16 bases line up with TRBD2. The CDR3 consists of 19 residues. V shed 4 bases, J shed 0 bases, and the junction held 6 bases outside the gene matches. Per the germline V gene, CDR1 is SGHDN and CDR2 is FVKESK. The CDR3 coding sequence is TGTGCCAGCAGCCCCGGGACTAGCGGGAGGGCCCCAGCCAAAAACATTCAGTACTTC. Translating gives CASSPGTSGRAPAKNIQYF. The full variable domain, its missing parts supplied by reference TRBV14 and TRBJ2-4, is EAGVTQFPSHSVIEKGQTVTLRCDPISGHDNLYWYRRVMGKEIKFLLHFVKESKQDESGMPNNRFLAERTGGTYSTLKVQPAELEDSGVYFCASSPGTSGRAPAKNIQYFGAGTRLSVL.

The chain couples TRBV4-1 to TRBJ2-5; maybe TRBD2 (6 bases). Germline V lookup: CDR1 MGHRA, CDR2 YSYEKL. The CDR3 is 14 residues long. Trimming left V 0 bases short and J 3 bases short, with 8 bases between. The CDR3 DNA reads TGCGCCAGCAGCCAAGAATCGGGGGAAGAGACCCAGTACTTC. Encoded protein: CASSQESGEETQYF.

In the case of this clone: Other DNA sequences in the sample encode the same CDR3. This chain uses TRBV27 with TRBJ2-7; D is unclear. The CDR3 consists of 12 residues. The V end lost 5 bases, the J end lost 3 bases, and 8 bases lay between the germline ends. Germline-derived CDR1 and CDR2 are MNHEY and SMNVEV (reference sequence). This CDR3 reads CASSLLGYEQYF. The CDR3 DNA sequence: TGTGCCAGCAGTCTCCTTGGCTACGAGCAGTACTTC.

The rearrangement joins TRBV27 to TRBJ2-1; TRBD2 is a possible D gene (7 bases). Trimming took off 6 bases at V and 4 bases at J, with 13 bases between the two ends. CDR3 size: 14 residues. In germline, CDR1 is MNHEY, CDR2 SMNVEV (reference sequence). CDR3 coding DNA: TGTGCCAGCAGCCCCGGGGGGCGTTACAATGAGCAGTTCTTC. Translation: CASSPGGRYNEQFF.

The chain recombines TRBV10-3 with TRBJ2-7, with a possible D match to TRBD2 (5 bases). Trimming left V 4 bases short and J 12 bases short, with 19 bases between. Germline V gives CDR1 ENHRY, CDR2 SYGVKD. The CDR3 covers 13 residues. The CDR3 loop reads CAISAEGRSESYF. In DNA form, the CDR3 reads TGTGCCATCAGTGCTGAGGGCCGATCAGAGTCGTACTTC.

V gene TRBV15 combines with J gene TRBJ1-2, with D possibly being TRBD1 (5 bases). Germline lookup yields CDR1 LNHNV and CDR2 YYDKDF (reference sequence). The CDR3 spans 15 residues. Trimming took off 2 bases at V and 4 bases at J, with 14 bases between the two ends. CDR3 sequence reads: CATSRSAKGSYGYTF. CDR3 nucleotide sequence: TGTGCCACCAGCAGATCCGCGAAGGGGAGCTATGGCTACACCTTC.

The chain is built from TRBV4-3 and TRBJ2-6, with a weak D call TRBD1 (5 bases). Per the germline V gene, CDR1 is LGHNA and CDR2 is YSLEER. The CDR3 extends over 16 amino acids. The V gene lost 1 base and the J gene lost 4 bases, with 11 bases spanning the gap. The CDR3 here is CASSQGLAGGANVLTF. The CDR3 nucleotides are TGCGCCAGCAGCCAAGGGCTTGCAGGGGGGGCCAACGTCCTGACTTTC.

The chain is built from TRBV7-2 and TRBJ2-3; no reliable D call. Germline CDR1 SGHTA, CDR2 FQGNSA. The CDR3 consists of 12 residues. V lost 4 bases, J lost 6 bases, and 8 bases lay in between. The DNA of the CDR3 is TGTGCCAGCAGCTCCTACGGGGATACGCAGTATTTT. This gives the protein CASSSYGDTQYF.

V and J are TRBV28 and TRBJ1-5; 10 bases agree with TRBD1. The CDR3 covers 19 residues. From germline, CDR1 is MDHEN and CDR2 SYDVKM. V shed 6 bases, J shed 2 bases, and the junction held 16 bases outside the gene matches. In nucleotides, the CDR3 is TGTGCCAGCAGCCCCCTGATGGGAACCGGGACAGGGGGCAATCAGCCCCAGCATTTT. This gives the protein CASSPLMGTGTGGNQPQHF.

This clone was seen a handful of times. The genes are TRBV27 and TRBJ2-7, with D perhaps TRBD2 (5 bases). The CDR3 consists of 15 residues. V was shortened by 3 bases and J by 0 bases, with 12 bases between the two germline ends. Germline V gene data show CDR1 as MNHEY and CDR2 as SMNVEV (reference sequence). The CDR3, as DNA: TGTGCCAGCAGTTTCCGGGGTTTGGGCTCCTACGAGCAGTACTTC. It yields the protein CASSFRGLGSYEQYF.

The genes are TRBV19 and TRBJ2-7; D call uncertain. Trimming left V 3 bases short and J 4 bases short, with 16 bases between. The CDR3 is made up of 15 amino acids. Germline CDR1 LNHDA, CDR2 SQIVND (reference sequence). CDR3 DNA sequence: TGTGCCAGTAGTATCGGTCCAGGTTCCCCTTACGAGCAGTACTTC. It yields the protein CASSIGPGSPYEQYF. Full variable domain (remainder filled in from reference TRBV19 and TRBJ2-7): DGGITQSPKYLFRKEGQNVTLSCEQNLNHDAMYWYRQDPGQGLRLIYYSQIVNDFQKGDIAEGYSVSREKKESFPLTVTSAQKNPTAFYLCASSIGPGSPYEQYFGPGTRLTVT.

The chain couples TRBV28 to TRBJ1-2; perhaps TRBD1 as D (5 bases). Looked up from germline, CDR1 is MDHEN and CDR2 is SYDVKM. The length of the CDR3 is 16 residues. Trimming cost V 6 bases and J 2 bases, with 19 bases left between them. The CDR3 sequence is CASSLRRIGANYGYTF. CDR3 bases: TGTGCCAGCAGCCTCCGGCGGATCGGGGCGAACTATGGCTACACCTTC.

The chain is built from TRBV27 and TRBJ1-1, with 7 positions matching TRBD1. Germline assignment: CDR1 MNHEY and CDR2 SMNVEV (reference sequence). The V segment lost 3 bases and the J segment 1 base; nucleotides outside the gene matches: 11. The CDR3 contains 17 residues. The CDR3 loop is CASSFGQVMGGNTEAFF. CDR3 bases: TGTGCCAGCAGTTTTGGACAGGTCATGGGAGGGAACACTGAAGCTTTCTTT.

The genes are TRBV27 and TRBJ1-5; TRBD1 might be the D (6 bases). The ends were cut back, 6 bases at V and 4 bases at J, with 16 bases in the middle. In germline, CDR1 is MNHEY, CDR2 SMNVEV (reference sequence). CDR3 size: 15 residues. The CDR3 DNA is TGTGCCAGCAGGCCGGGGGCAGCCAATAATCAGCCCCAGCATTTT. It yields the protein CASRPGAANNQPQHF.

The J gene is TRBJ2-2, the V gene TRBV30; no reliable D call. The V end lost 4 bases, the J end lost 7 bases, and 16 bases lay between the germline ends. The CDR3 totals 14 residues. The germline V gene has CDR1 GTSNPN and CDR2 SVGIG (reference sequence). The CDR3 loop reads CAWTTITNHGELFF. CDR3 DNA sequence: TGTGCCTGGACGACAATTACAAATCACGGGGAGCTGTTTTTT.

V is TRBV11-3 and J is TRBJ2-7; D call uncertain. Germline loops: CDR1 SGHNT, CDR2 YENEEA. Trimming pared 2 bases from V and 4 bases from J, leaving 12 bases between. CDR3 length: 14 residues. As DNA, the CDR3 is TGTGCCAGCAGCTTATCACCTCACTCGTACGAGCAGTACTTC. This codes for CASSLSPHSYEQYF.

The chain links TRBV6-1 to TRBJ2-6; D is possibly TRBD1 or TRBD2 (5 bases each). The CDR3 runs 14 residues. Germline V gives CDR1 MNHNS, CDR2 SASEGT. V lost 3 bases to trimming and J lost 12 bases, with 15 bases between them. The chain's CDR3 is CASSDNGGMGVLTF. DNA of the CDR3: TGTGCCAGCAGTGATAATGGGGGAATGGGCGTCCTGACTTTC.

This clone was observed a few times. The gene calls are TRBV5-1 and TRBJ2-1; D is undetermined. Germline values: CDR1 SGHRS, CDR2 YFSETQ. The CDR3 contains 11 residues. The germline V and J ends were trimmed by 7 bases and 7 bases, with 9 bases remaining between them. CDR3 coding DNA: TGCGCCAGCTACGGAGATAATGAGCAGTTCTTC. Translated: CASYGDNEQFF.

V usage is TRBV27 and J usage is TRBJ2-1; 7 bases are a match to TRBD2. The trim removed 6 bases at V and 15 bases at J, leaving 8 bases unmatched. CDR3 length: 11 amino acids. Germline values: CDR1 MNHEY, CDR2 SMNVEV (reference sequence). The CDR3 loop reads CASRRGLVRFF. The CDR3 DNA reads TGTGCCAGCAGACGAGGACTAGTTCGGTTCTTC.

This chain links TRBV6-6 with TRBJ2-1; TRBD2 matches 10 bases. V gave up 7 bases and J gave up 2 bases; unmatched junction bases: 2. CDR1 and CDR2 (germline): MNHNY, SVGAGI (reference sequence). CDR3 length: 14 residues. The DNA of the CDR3 is TGTGCCAGCACCGGGACTAGCGCCTACAATGAGCAGTTCTTC. It encodes CASTGTSAYNEQFF.

The rearrangement uses TRBV29-1 and TRBJ2-5; D is ambiguous. The CDR3 runs to 10 residues. Germline assignment: CDR1 SQVTM and CDR2 ANQGSEA. Trimming cost V 6 bases and J 5 bases, with 7 bases left between them. The CDR3 nucleotides are TGCAGCGTCGTTCGGGAGACCCAGTACTTC. Protein product: CSVVRETQYF.

The gene calls are TRBV9 and TRBJ2-1, with 8 bases identical to TRBD2. V trimming: 0 bases; J trimming: 5 bases; junction bases outside the gene matches: 10. Germline V CDR1 and CDR2: SGDLS, YYNGEE. The CDR3 runs 17 residues. The CDR3 is CASSVAIWASGHNEQFF. The CDR3 nucleotides are TGTGCCAGCAGCGTAGCTATTTGGGCTAGCGGGCACAATGAGCAGTTCTTC. Variable domain in full (rest from reference TRBV9 and TRBJ2-1): DSGVTQTPKHLITATGQRVTLRCSPRSGDLSVYWYQQSLDQGLQFLIQYYNGEERAKGNILERFSAQQFPDLHSELNLSSLELGDSALYFCASSVAIWASGHNEQFFGPGTRLTVL.

The rearrangement links TRBV5-1 to TRBJ2-7; TRBD2 agrees at 8 bases. Germline V CDR1 and CDR2: SGHRS, YFSETQ. The CDR3 is 14 residues long. V lost 3 bases and J lost 6; bases outside the gene matches: 8. As DNA, the CDR3 is TGCGCCAGCAGCTACGGGACTAGGATAGCCGAGCAGTACTTC. This gives the protein CASSYGTRIAEQYF.

This clone has only a few counts. This chain joins TRBV5-1 and TRBJ2-3; 10 nucleotides match TRBD2. Germline V gene data show CDR1 as SGHRS and CDR2 as YFSETQ. Losses at the gene ends were 4 bases for V and 0 bases for J; bases not matched to a gene: 11. This CDR3 has 18 residues. CDR3 sequence (DNA): TGCGCCAGCAGCATAGGACTAGCGGCCCAACCTAGCACAGATACGCAGTATTTT. As protein: CASSIGLAAQPSTDTQYF.

A word on this clone: This sample includes further DNA sequences coding for the same CDR3. The CDR3, as DNA: TGTGCCAGCAGTTTGGTCGGTGGGCAGCCCCAGCATTTT. Protein product: CASSLVGGQPQHF. V is TRBV28 and J is TRBJ1-5; D uncertain. Looked up from germline, CDR1 is MDHEN and CDR2 is SYDVKM. This CDR3 has 13 residues. The V gene lost 3 bases and the J gene lost 7 bases, with 10 bases spanning the gap.

This clone was counted once. The genes are TRBV11-2 and TRBJ1-3, with D unclear. Germline V gene sequence: CDR1 SGHAT, CDR2 FQNNGV. The V end was cut by 5 bases, the J end by 2 bases, with 10 bases between. This CDR3 has 14 residues. CDR3 region: CASSPLGAGNTIYF. CDR3 in DNA: TGTGCCAGCAGCCCCCTGGGAGCTGGAAACACCATATATTTT. Full variable domain (outside the CDR3, taken from reference TRBV11-2 and TRBJ1-3): EAGVAQSPRYKIIEKRQSVAFWCNPISGHATLYWYQQILGQGPKLLIQFQNNGVVDDSQLPKDRFSAERLKGVDSTLKIQPAKLEDSAVYLCASSPLGAGNTIYFGEGSWLTVV.

DNA of the CDR3: TGCGCCAGCAGCTTGGGGATAGGGACAGGGAGAGGTAACGAGCAGTACTTC. Protein: CASSLGIGTGRGNEQYF. The chain combines TRBV5-1 with TRBJ2-7; 9 bases are shared with TRBD1. The CDR3 is 17 amino acids. The V gene end was trimmed by 0 bases and the J gene end by 5 bases; junction bases not matched to a gene: 12. The V gene's germline CDR1 is SGHRS and CDR2 YFSETQ.

Note on this clone: Other DNA sequences of this sample code for an identical CDR3. V is TRBV29-1 and J is TRBJ2-7; perhaps TRBD2 as D (6 bases). The CDR3 extends over 12 amino acids. The ends were cut back, 3 bases at V and 3 bases at J, with 9 bases in the middle. CDR1 and CDR2 from the germline V gene are SQVTM and ANQGSEA. CDR3 DNA: TGCAGCGTTGAGTTAGCGGACTACGAGCAGTACTTC. It yields the protein CSVELADYEQYF.

This chain uses TRBV9 with TRBJ2-3; 9 nucleotides line up with TRBD2. CDR1 and CDR2 (germline): SGDLS, YYNGEE. The CDR3 is made up of 15 amino acids. The junction had 4 bases not matched to a gene; V was cut back by 4 bases and J by 1 base. The CDR3 DNA follows: TGTGCCAGCAGCTCCAGACTAGCGGGCACAGATACGCAGTATTTT. Its protein is CASSSRLAGTDTQYF.

The chain combines TRBV27 with TRBJ2-6; a possible D gene is TRBD2 (6 bases). Germline loops: CDR1 MNHEY, CDR2 SMNVEV (reference sequence). Trimming left V 6 bases short and J 0 bases short, with 15 bases between. The CDR3 is 17 amino acids. The CDR3 region has the DNA TGTGCCAGCAGCTCTAGCGCCTATATCTCTGGGGCCAACGTCCTGACTTTC. This codes for CASSSSAYISGANVLTF.

This clone has just a few counts. The gene calls are TRBV7-8 and TRBJ2-5; either TRBD1 or TRBD2 may supply D (5 bases each). Per germline, CDR1 SGHVS and CDR2 FQNEAQ. This CDR3 spans 13 amino acids. The ends were cut back, 5 bases at V and 5 bases at J, with 12 bases in the middle. CDR3 amino acids: CASSPGPTETQYF. The CDR3, as DNA: TGTGCCAGCAGCCCGGGACCCACGGAGACCCAGTACTTC.